Listed below are T cell receptor beta chains from one sample, sequenced in a study of memory CD4+ T cells and cytomegalovirus serostatus. Measured with immunoSEQ multiplex PCR; TCRdb has only the in-frame clones, and not every one. The data hold tens of thousands of clones, with 82% observed a single time. Input material: memory CD4+ T cells from blood. The receptors were sampled from an adult in good health and CMV-seronegative. Each CDR3 is given with its conserved first and last residue. Fields, in order: D gene, J gene, clone size, V gene, CDR3 DNA, CDR3 protein. A D gene is named only where the DNA matches it firmly. Rows may omit the clone size; those that give it use once, few, many or a size class.

D: TRBD1; J: TRBJ2-7; size: -; V: TRBV28; DNA: TGTGCCAGCAGTGCCCCGGACAGGGTGAAGGGTGAGCAGTACTTC; CDR3: CASSAPDRVKGEQYF
D: -; J: TRBJ1-5; size: few; V: TRBV30; DNA: TGTGCCTGGAGGGGAGGGGGCAATCAGCCCCAGCATTTT; CDR3: CAWRGGGNQPQHF
D: TRBD2; J: TRBJ2-3; size: -; V: TRBV10-3; DNA: TGTGCCATCAGTGGCGCGGGGGGCGGGGTGGATACGCAGTATTTT; CDR3: CAISGAGGGVDTQYF
D: TRBD2; J: TRBJ2-7; size: -; V: TRBV2; DNA: TGTGCCGGCGCGGGACTAGCGGAATACGAGCAGTACTTC; CDR3: CAGAGLAEYEQYF
D: TRBD1; J: TRBJ1-2; size: -; V: TRBV2; DNA: TGTGCCATTCCGGACAGGGACCTTAACTATGGCTACACCTTC; CDR3: CAIPDRDLNYGYTF
D: TRBD1; J: TRBJ1-2; size: -; V: TRBV6-5; DNA: TGTGCCAGCAGTTCTATGACAGGGAGATATGGCTACACCTTC; CDR3: CASSSMTGRYGYTF
D: -; J: TRBJ1-6; size: -; V: TRBV19; DNA: TGTGCCAGTAGTATGCAGCAGGGACGAAGTTCACCCCTCCACTTT; CDR3: CASSMQQGRSSPLHF
D: -; J: TRBJ2-1; size: -; V: TRBV14; DNA: TGTGCCAGCAGCCAAAGTAGTAGGGGTAACAATGAGCAGTTCTTC; CDR3: CASSQSSRGNNEQFF
D: -; J: TRBJ1-3; size: -; V: TRBV6-6; DNA: TGTGCCAGCAAAGTTACGTCTGGAAACACCATATATTTT; CDR3: CASKVTSGNTIYF
D: TRBD2; J: TRBJ2-3; size: -; V: TRBV7-3; DNA: TGTGCCAGCAGCCCACCTAGCGGGGTAGGCACAGATACGCAGTATTTT; CDR3: CASSPPSGVGTDTQYF
D: -; J: TRBJ2-2; size: few; V: TRBV7-9; DNA: TGTGCCAGCAGCTCCGTTAGCCCCGGGGAGCTGTTTTTT; CDR3: CASSSVSPGELFF
D: TRBD2; J: TRBJ2-3; size: once; V: TRBV9; DNA: TGTGCCAGCAGCGTAGCGGGACTAGCGGGGGGATTCACAGATACGCAGTATTTT; CDR3: CASSVAGLAGGFTDTQYF
D: TRBD1; J: TRBJ1-6; size: -; V: TRBV6-5; DNA: TGTGCCAGCAACCAGGGGGGACGCTCACCCCTCCACTTT; CDR3: CASNQGGRSPLHF
D: -; J: TRBJ2-2; size: -; V: TRBV5-6; DNA: TGTGCCAGCAGCTTGGGCACGAAAAACACCGGGGAGCTGTTTTTT; CDR3: CASSLGTKNTGELFF
D: -; J: TRBJ2-7; size: medium-sized; V: TRBV19; DNA: TGTGCCAGTAGTATCGGCAGGGACCGGTACGAGCAGTACTTC; CDR3: CASSIGRDRYEQYF
D: TRBD1; J: TRBJ1-2; size: -; V: TRBV5-1; DNA: TGCGCCAGCAGCGAGACAGGGGACTATGGCTACACCTTC; CDR3: CASSETGDYGYTF
D: TRBD1; J: TRBJ1-3; size: -; V: TRBV9; DNA: TGTGCCAGCAGCGTAGTGTCAGGGGGCCTCCTCTCTGGAAACACCATATATTTT; CDR3: CASSVVSGGLLSGNTIYF
D: TRBD1; J: TRBJ1-2; size: -; V: TRBV7-9; DNA: TGTGCCAGCAGCCCGGGACAGTCGCATGGCTACACCTTC; CDR3: CASSPGQSHGYTF